This T cell receptor (beta chain) was sequenced in a study of T-cell memory formation after mild COVID-19. Overall study findings and caveats: Second-wave clones with a day 37 peak had unconfirmed SARS-CoV-2 specificity. Clones shrinking between day 15 and 85 showed a balanced CD4/CD8 split, and those that grew later tilted toward CD4+. Within pre-infection memory, some responding clones were found, suggesting cross-reactive memory joined.

Researchers used 5'RACE with constant-segment primers to make TCR alpha and TCR beta cDNA libraries that carry sample barcodes and UMIs. TCRdb redid the calling of the 5' RACE reads with MiXCR, one entry per CDR3 protein. The sample holds about 610,000 distinct CDR3 sequences, approximately 15% seen once. The CDR3 is 13 amino acids. Trimming shortened V by 3 bases and J by 7 bases, and 15 bases separated the two germline ends. Germline V gives CDR1 DFQATT, CDR2 SNEGSKA (reference sequence). On this clonotype itself: Its antigen is not identified.

The origin of this receptor is an adult woman who had mild COVID-19 (a few samples of this study predate the infection). Cell type and time point are not known. The sample consisted of PBMCs or a T cell subset sorted from them (not recorded which). The V gene is TRBV20-1, the J gene TRBJ1-1; D possibly corresponds to TRBD1 (5 bases). The CDR3 coding sequence is TGCAGTGCTAGGCATGGGGGGGTGGATGAAGCTTTCTTT. This sequence encodes CSARHGGVDEAFF.